The rows below give T cell receptor beta chains drawn from one sample of a study of CD8 T cells in ankylosing spondylitis. TCRdb re-called the 5' RACE reads through MiXCR, storing one row per CDR3 protein. The top ten clones hold less than 0.65% of a sample with 800,000 to 900,000 distinct CDR3 sequences, 12% of them seen once. Sequences were obtained from blood, either unsorted or a sorted T cell fraction (not recorded which). The receptor source for this set is a male donor with ankylosing spondylitis. Each CDR3 is given with its conserved first and last residue. Fields, in order: D gene, clone size, V gene, J gene, CDR3 protein, CDR3 DNA. A D gene is named only where the DNA matches it firmly. Not all rows give a size; the values are once, few, many and, for expanded clones, a class.

D: -
size: -
V: TRBV7-2
J: TRBJ2-7
CDR3: CASSSPGGFSLEQYF
DNA: TGTGCCAGCAGCTCCCCTGGGGGGTTTTCCCTCGAGCAGTACTTC

D: -
size: -
V: TRBV7-9
J: TRBJ2-7
CDR3: CASSLQRGTVPYEQYF
DNA: TGTGCCAGCAGCTTACAACGGGGGACGGTACCCTACGAGCAGTACTTC

D: -
size: many
V: TRBV5-1
J: TRBJ1-2
CDR3: CASSPGRGGYGYTF
DNA: TGCGCCAGCAGTCCCGGGCGCGGGGGCTATGGCTACACCTTC

D: -
size: -
V: TRBV29-1
J: TRBJ2-5
CDR3: CSVGGALGYQETQYF
DNA: TGCAGCGTTGGAGGGGCGCTGGGGTACCAAGAGACCCAGTACTTC

D: TRBD1
size: few
V: TRBV6-1
J: TRBJ1-5
CDR3: CASSIDRVGQPQHF
DNA: TGTGCCAGCAGTATTGACAGGGTTGGTCAGCCCCAGCATTTT

D: -
size: -
V: TRBV6-1
J: TRBJ1-1
CDR3: CASSEAGGMAFF
DNA: TGTGCCAGCAGTGAAGCGGGGGGCATGGCTTTCTTT

D: -
size: -
V: TRBV5-1
J: TRBJ2-2
CDR3: CASMMVSNTGELFF
DNA: TGCGCCAGCATGATGGTATCGAACACCGGGGAGCTGTTTTTT

D: -
size: few
V: TRBV7-2
J: TRBJ2-7
CDR3: CASSYQVPYEQYF
DNA: TGTGCCAGCAGCTACCAAGTACCCTACGAGCAGTACTTC

D: TRBD2
size: few
V: TRBV20-1
J: TRBJ2-7
CDR3: CSAPPSGSIEQYF
DNA: TGCAGTGCTCCCCCTAGCGGGAGCATAGAGCAGTACTTC

D: -
size: -
V: TRBV29-1
J: TRBJ1-1
CDR3: CSVARQGTGTEAFF
DNA: TGCAGCGTCGCCCGCCAGGGGACGGGAACTGAAGCTTTCTTT

D: TRBD1
size: -
V: TRBV11-2
J: TRBJ1-4
CDR3: CASRFTGQGGEKLFF
DNA: TGTGCCAGCAGATTCACGGGACAGGGTGGCGAAAAACTGTTTTTT

D: -
size: many
V: TRBV7-2
J: TRBJ2-1
CDR3: CASSLAHWDEQFF
DNA: TGTGCCAGCAGCTTAGCGCACTGGGATGAGCAGTTCTTC

D: TRBD2
size: few
V: TRBV7-2
J: TRBJ2-1
CDR3: CASSSHWGGGEQFF
DNA: TGTGCCAGCAGCTCACACTGGGGGGGTGGTGAGCAGTTCTTC

D: -
size: -
V: TRBV6-2/TRBV6-3
J: TRBJ2-2
CDR3: CASRQGFNTGELFF
DNA: TGTGCCAGCAGACAGGGATTCAACACCGGGGAGCTGTTTTTT

D: -
size: few
V: TRBV6-1
J: TRBJ1-6
CDR3: CASSRQHLNSPLHF
DNA: TGTGCCAGCAGCCGACAGCACCTAAATTCACCCCTCCACTTT

D: -
size: -
V: TRBV20-1
J: TRBJ2-3
CDR3: CSAIGDTDTQYF
DNA: TGCAGTGCTATAGGGGACACAGATACGCAGTATTTT

D: TRBD1
size: -
V: TRBV20-1
J: TRBJ1-1
CDR3: CSAHVPQGVTRHSTEAFF
DNA: TGCAGTGCGCACGTACCTCAGGGGGTAACGCGCCATTCCACTGAAGCTTTCTTT

D: -
size: -
V: TRBV3-1
J: TRBJ1-3
CDR3: CASSPPGGGNTIYF
DNA: TGTGCCAGCAGCCCCCCCGGCGGCGGAAACACCATATATTTT

D: TRBD1
size: few
V: TRBV20-1
J: TRBJ2-7
CDR3: CSARSPQGAPEQYF
DNA: TGCAGTGCTAGATCGCCCCAGGGGGCTCCCGAGCAGTACTTC

D: -
size: -
V: TRBV7-2
J: TRBJ2-1
CDR3: CASSSSLDGKEFF
DNA: TGTGCCAGCAGCTCCTCCCTAGACGGCAAGGAGTTCTTC

D: -
size: few
V: TRBV20-1
J: TRBJ1-5
CDR3: CSARPNRNSNQPQHF
DNA: TGCAGTGCTAGACCGAACAGGAATAGCAATCAGCCCCAGCATTTT

D: TRBD2
size: -
V: TRBV5-1
J: TRBJ2-1
CDR3: CASSWGLAGGPISYNEQFF
DNA: TGCGCCAGCAGCTGGGGACTAGCGGGGGGGCCTATATCCTACAATGAGCAGTTCTTC

D: -
size: -
V: TRBV2
J: TRBJ1-2
CDR3: CASSEGHLNYGYTF
DNA: TGTGCCAGCAGTGAGGGCCATCTTAACTATGGCTACACCTTC

D: TRBD1
size: -
V: TRBV6-1
J: TRBJ2-7
CDR3: CASSETGYDEQYF
DNA: TGTGCCAGCAGTGAGACAGGGTACGACGAGCAGTACTTC

D: -
size: many
V: TRBV5-1
J: TRBJ2-5
CDR3: CASSLSVGQETQYF
DNA: TGCGCCAGCAGCTTGAGCGTCGGACAGGAGACCCAGTACTTC

D: -
size: many
V: TRBV5-1
J: TRBJ2-7
CDR3: CASGLGTYEQYF
DNA: TGCGCCAGCGGGCTTGGTACCTACGAGCAGTACTTC

D: -
size: few
V: TRBV20-1
J: TRBJ1-4
CDR3: CSARDIKSGGNNEKLFF
DNA: TGCAGTGCTAGAGATATTAAATCGGGAGGGAACAATGAAAAACTGTTTTTT

D: -
size: few
V: TRBV4-1
J: TRBJ1-2
CDR3: CASSQDGWPRGGYTF
DNA: TGCGCCAGCAGCCAAGACGGGTGGCCCCGAGGAGGCTACACCTTC

D: -
size: -
V: TRBV7-2
J: TRBJ2-5
CDR3: CASSPISAETQYF
DNA: TGTGCCAGCAGCCCCATAAGTGCAGAGACCCAGTACTTC

D: -
size: many
V: TRBV4-2
J: TRBJ2-3
CDR3: CASSQDRQVTDTQYF
DNA: TGTGCCAGCAGCCAAGATCGGCAGGTTACAGATACGCAGTATTTT

D: TRBD2
size: many
V: TRBV4-2
J: TRBJ2-1
CDR3: CASSQDRAGGTPNEQFF
DNA: TGTGCCAGCAGCCAAGATCGTGCGGGAGGGACCCCTAATGAGCAGTTCTTC

D: -
size: -
V: TRBV7-2
J: TRBJ1-2
CDR3: CASSLGFINYGYTF
DNA: TGTGCCAGCAGCTTGGGTTTCATTAACTATGGCTACACCTTC

D: -
size: few
V: TRBV7-2
J: TRBJ2-5
CDR3: CASSPARDVTQYF
DNA: TGTGCCAGCAGCCCGGCCCGGGACGTGACCCAGTACTTC

D: -
size: few
V: TRBV20-1
J: TRBJ2-3
CDR3: CSVALPGTDTQYF
DNA: TGCAGTGTCGCTCTCCCGGGGACAGATACGCAGTATTTT

D: -
size: -
V: TRBV28
J: TRBJ1-4
CDR3: CASRENEKLFF
DNA: TGTGCCAGCAGAGAAAATGAAAAACTGTTTTTT

D: -
size: many
V: TRBV7-2
J: TRBJ2-5
CDR3: CASSRGLVETQYF
DNA: TGTGCCAGCAGTAGGGGGTTGGTAGAGACCCAGTACTTC

D: -
size: -
V: TRBV6-1
J: TRBJ2-3
CDR3: CATIKSRRRHTDTQYF
DNA: TGTGCCACCATAAAATCGCGGCGGAGGCACACAGATACGCAGTATTTT

D: -
size: few
V: TRBV27
J: TRBJ2-5
CDR3: CASSKQDIEETQYF
DNA: TGTGCCAGCAGTAAGCAGGACATAGAAGAGACCCAGTACTTC

D: -
size: -
V: TRBV9
J: TRBJ2-3
CDR3: CASSVEPLADTQYF
DNA: TGTGCCAGCAGCGTGGAACCCTTGGCAGATACGCAGTATTTT

D: -
size: many
V: TRBV29-1
J: TRBJ2-3
CDR3: CSVVGRVADTQYF
DNA: TGCAGCGTTGTCGGCAGGGTTGCAGATACGCAGTATTTT

D: TRBD2
size: -
V: TRBV4-3
J: TRBJ2-3
CDR3: CASSQIAGGPVDTQYF
DNA: TGCGCCAGCAGCCAAATAGCGGGAGGGCCTGTAGATACGCAGTATTTT

D: -
size: -
V: TRBV6-6
J: TRBJ2-7
CDR3: CASLWNYEQYF
DNA: TGTGCGAGCCTGTGGAACTACGAGCAGTACTTC

D: -
size: many
V: TRBV20-1
J: TRBJ2-5
CDR3: CSASRGEWETQYF
DNA: TGCAGTGCTAGTAGGGGGGAGTGGGAGACCCAGTACTTC

D: TRBD2
size: many
V: TRBV29-1
J: TRBJ2-7
CDR3: CSALAGGRFYEQYF
DNA: TGCAGCGCACTAGCGGGGGGACGCTTCTACGAGCAGTACTTC

D: -
size: -
V: TRBV20-1
J: TRBJ2-7
CDR3: CSALRVTVPYEQYF
DNA: TGCAGTGCTCTGAGGGTGACGGTCCCCTACGAGCAGTACTTC

D: -
size: -
V: TRBV5-1
J: TRBJ1-1
CDR3: CASSLVFQGGTEAFF
DNA: TGCGCCAGCAGCTTGGTATTCCAGGGAGGTACTGAAGCTTTCTTT

D: TRBD2
size: -
V: TRBV5-1
J: TRBJ2-1
CDR3: CASSLRAGTYNEQFF
DNA: TGCGCCAGCAGCTTGAGAGCGGGGACCTACAATGAGCAGTTCTTC

D: TRBD1
size: -
V: TRBV28
J: TRBJ2-3
CDR3: CASSLTLTYQGVF
DNA: TGTGCCAGCAGTTTAACGCTCACTTACCAGGGGGTTTTT

D: -
size: -
V: TRBV6-1
J: TRBJ1-2
CDR3: CASSTGPPPSGLLVGYTF
DNA: TGTGCCAGCAGTACGGGGCCCCCCCCCTCTGGGTTACTAGTTGGCTACACCTTC

D: TRBD2
size: many
V: TRBV20-1
J: TRBJ2-5
CDR3: CSAQGLAGETQYF
DNA: TGCAGTGCGCAAGGACTAGCGGGAGAGACCCAGTACTTC

D: TRBD2
size: few
V: TRBV4-3
J: TRBJ2-1
CDR3: CASSQAPSAGAYNEQFF
DNA: TGCGCCAGCAGCCAAGCCCCCTCTGCGGGAGCATACAATGAGCAGTTCTTC

D: TRBD1
size: many
V: TRBV5-1
J: TRBJ2-7
CDR3: CASSRGTGNYEQYF
DNA: TGCGCCAGCAGCCGCGGGACAGGTAACTACGAGCAGTACTTC

D: -
size: many
V: TRBV28
J: TRBJ2-7
CDR3: CASSFQAYEQYF
DNA: TGTGCCAGCAGTTTTCAGGCCTACGAGCAGTACTTC

D: -
size: few
V: TRBV29-1
J: TRBJ1-2
CDR3: CSVLATDYGYTF
DNA: TGCAGCGTTCTCGCGACGGACTATGGCTACACCTTC

D: TRBD1
size: many
V: TRBV20-1
J: TRBJ2-6
CDR3: CSARNRAGGPSGANVLTF
DNA: TGCAGTGCTAGAAATCGGGCAGGGGGACCGTCTGGGGCCAACGTCCTGACTTTC

D: -
size: -
V: TRBV7-9
J: TRBJ1-1
CDR3: CASSSKPLEAFF
DNA: TGTGCCAGCAGCTCGAAACCGCTTGAAGCTTTCTTT